A single sample is the source of the 9 T cell receptor beta chains below, sequenced in a study of blood T cell repertoires in COVID-19. Data came from immunoSEQ multiplex PCR; TCRdb stores just in-frame clones and leaves some out. The sample yields roughly 170,000 clones, about three quarters seen once. The specimen was peripheral blood. Receptors were obtained from a woman between 65 and 79 years old with acute or convalescent COVID-19.

The V gene is TRBV19, the J gene TRBJ2-1; 11 nucleotides agree with TRBD2. The ends lost 5 bases at V and 10 bases at J; junction bases unmatched: 16. Germline V gene lookup returns CDR1 LNHDA and CDR2 SQIVND (reference sequence). The CDR3 is 17 residues long. In DNA, the CDR3 is TGTGCCAGTAGTCCCTCTAGGGGACTAGCGGCCTTCGGGGAGCAGTTCTTC. Its translation: CASSPSRGLAAFGEQFF.

The CDR3 reads CASSIGGGGTPSLHTQYF. CDR3 DNA: TGTGCCAGTAGTATAGGTGGTGGCGGGACTCCATCACTCCATACGCAGTATTTT. This chain joins TRBV19 and TRBJ2-3, with D perhaps TRBD2 (6 bases). The CDR3 sequence is 18 residues long. V lost 1 base and J 7 bases, leaving 24 bases between the germline ends. The V gene's germline CDR1 is LNHDA and CDR2 SQIVND (reference sequence).

CDR3 in DNA: TGTGCCAGCACACGCAGGAAGGAAGAGACCCAGTACTTC. Residues: CASTRRKEETQYF. The chain recombines TRBV6-5 with TRBJ2-5; no clear D. The CDR3 runs to 13 residues. Trimming removed 7 bases at V and 3 bases at J, with 12 bases between. Germline CDR1 reads MNHEY; CDR2 reads SVGAGI.

This sequence joins TRBV18 and TRBJ2-2; 12 positions match TRBD2. CDR1 and CDR2 from the germline V gene are KGHSH and LQKENI. Trimming cost V 6 bases and J 4 bases; bases outside gene matches: 6. The CDR3 totals 16 residues. In DNA, the CDR3 is TGTGCCAGCTCTCCAGGACTAGCGGGAACCACCGGGGAGCTGTTTTTT. Its protein is CASSPGLAGTTGELFF. The entire variable domain, with the rest obtained from reference TRBV18 and TRBJ2-2, is as follows: NAGVMQNPRHLVRRRGQEARLRCSPMKGHSHVYWYRQLPEEGLKFMVYLQKENIIDESGMPKERFSAEFPKEGPSILRIQQVVRGDSAAYFCASSPGLAGTTGELFFGEGSRLTVL.

J is TRBJ2-7 and V is TRBV6-1; 8 nucleotides line up with TRBD2. Per the germline V gene, CDR1 is MNHNS and CDR2 is SASEGT. V shed 1 base, J shed 3 bases, and the junction held 8 bases outside the gene matches. CDR3 length: 16 amino acids. The CDR3 coding sequence is TGTGCCAGCAGTGAAGGTCTAGCGGGCCTCTTCTACGAGCAGTACTTC. Its protein is CASSEGLAGLFYEQYF.

This clone has just one count. The rearrangement links TRBV12-5 to TRBJ1-4; the D gene is possibly TRBD1 (6 bases). The length of the CDR3 is 15 residues. Deletions cut 1 base from V and 6 bases from J, with 12 bases between. Germline values: CDR1 LGHNT, CDR2 FRNRAP. CDR3 nucleotides: TGTGCTAGTGGTTTGGAACAGGGAGGGTATGAAAAACTGTTTTTT. The encoded protein is CASGLEQGGYEKLFF.

V and J are TRBV4-1 and TRBJ2-5; no reliable D call. Germline CDR1 and CDR2: MGHRA and YSYEKL. The CDR3 is made up of 13 amino acids. Trimming removed 1 base from V and 5 bases from J, with 8 bases in between. The CDR3 coding sequence is TGCGCCAGCAGCCAAGGAGGTCTGGAGACCCAGTACTTC. Protein sequence: CASSQGGLETQYF.

The chain combines TRBV2 with TRBJ1-2; no clear D gene. The length of the CDR3 is 14 residues. Trimming cost V 6 bases and J 6 bases, with 17 bases left between them. The germline V gene has CDR1 SNHLY and CDR2 FYNNEI. CDR3: CASSVTRSKDGYTF. The CDR3 coding sequence is TGTGCCAGCAGCGTGACAAGGTCTAAGGATGGCTACACCTTC.

This chain links TRBV4-1 with TRBJ2-6; 13 bases are a match to TRBD2. The length of the CDR3 is 19 residues. V was clipped by 4 bases and J by 3 bases; unmatched bases: 9. CDR1 MGHRA and CDR2 YSYEKL come from the germline V gene. CDR3: CASSLRGLAGVNGANVLTF. CDR3 nucleotides: TGCGCCAGCAGCCTACGTGGACTAGCGGGAGTGAATGGGGCCAACGTCCTGACTTTC.